The 20 T cell receptor beta chains reported below all come from one sample, sequenced in a study of T cell responses to AZD1222 COVID-19 vaccine. Using immunoSEQ multiplex PCR, the repertoire was profiled, and TCRdb retains in-frame clones only, with some absent. The sample comprises 150,000 to 200,000 clones, roughly 94% of which are singletons, and approximately 0.58% rests with the top ten. Sample: peripheral blood, taken on day 0 of AZD1222 vaccination. The receptors come from an adult in good health.

The chain recombines TRBV3-1 (or the pseudogene TRBV3-2) with TRBJ2-7, with D perhaps TRBD2 (5 bases). The CDR3 extends over 12 amino acids. The V gene's germline CDR1 is LGHDT and CDR2 YNNKEL (reference sequence). Trimming pared 4 bases from V and 3 bases from J, leaving 7 bases between. CDR3 in DNA: TGTGCCAGCAGCCCCCGGGGCTACGAGCAGTACTTC. It translates to CASSPRGYEQYF.

The chain links TRBV3-1 (or the pseudogene TRBV3-2) to TRBJ1-5, with D uncertain. This CDR3 has 12 amino acids. The germline V and J ends were trimmed by 2 bases and 3 bases, with 2 bases remaining between them. Germline values: CDR1 LGHDT, CDR2 YNNKEL (reference sequence). CDR3: CASSQPNQPQHF. In DNA form, the CDR3 reads TGTGCCAGCAGCCAACCCAATCAGCCCCAGCATTTT.

The rearrangement joins TRBV10-2 to TRBJ2-7; D is possibly TRBD1 or TRBD2 (6 bases each). Germline values: CDR1 WSHSY, CDR2 SAAADI. The V and J ends lost 0 bases and 3 bases respectively, with 12 bases between them. CDR3 size: 15 residues. In DNA, the CDR3 is TGCGCCAGCAGTGAGTCAGGGGGGCCGGGCTACGAGCAGTACTTC. Amino acid sequence: CASSESGGPGYEQYF.

The J gene is TRBJ1-2, the V gene TRBV2; 7 bases map to TRBD1. Germline lookup yields CDR1 SNHLY and CDR2 FYNNEI. V was pared by 5 bases and J by 4 bases, with 7 bases of the junction left unmatched. The CDR3 contains 14 residues. The CDR3 DNA reads as TGTGCCAGCAGTCCCACAGGGGCCGGCTATGGCTACACCTTC. Amino acid sequence: CASSPTGAGYGYTF.

The rearrangement joins TRBV5-1 to TRBJ2-7; 7 bases align to TRBD1. V shed 2 bases and J 4 bases; nucleotides not matched to a gene: 15. Germline V gene lookup returns CDR1 SGHRS and CDR2 YFSETQ. The CDR3 sequence is 17 residues long. CDR3 sequence reads: CASSFPYDDRVRYEQYF. CDR3 coding DNA: TGCGCCAGCAGCTTCCCCTACGACGACAGGGTAAGATACGAGCAGTACTTC.

The genes are TRBV6-5 and TRBJ1-2; D is possibly TRBD1 (5 bases). The germline gives CDR1 MNHEY, CDR2 SVGAGI. V shed 7 bases and J shed 6 bases, with 15 bases lying between them. The CDR3 is made up of 13 amino acids. CDR3 bases: TGTGCCAGCACCCGGGGGAGGATTAATGGCTACACCTTC. It specifies CASTRGRINGYTF.

The chain couples TRBV28 to TRBJ1-1, with D perhaps TRBD1 (6 bases). CDR1 and CDR2 from the germline V gene are MDHEN and SYDVKM. The V end lost 10 bases, the J end lost 4 bases, and 13 bases lay between the germline ends. The CDR3 is 12 amino acids. The chain's CDR3 is CATFGGGTEAFF. The CDR3 DNA follows: TGTGCCACCTTTGGGGGCGGCACTGAAGCTTTCTTT.

This chain connects TRBV7-9 to TRBJ1-2; maybe TRBD1 (5 bases). CDR1 and CDR2 from the germline V gene are SEHNR and FQNEAQ (reference sequence). V was cut by 5 bases and J by 7 bases, with 17 bases left in between. The CDR3 is 14 amino acids. In DNA form, the CDR3 reads TGTGCCAGCAGCCGCATAGGGGCGTCCTCTGGCTACACCTTC. Protein: CASSRIGASSGYTF.

The chain uses TRBV6-2 or TRBV6-3 and TRBJ1-2; perhaps TRBD1 as D (5 bases). The germline CDR1 and CDR2 sequences are MNHEY and SVGEGT. V was trimmed by 2 bases and J by 4 bases, leaving 8 bases between them. CDR3 size: 13 residues. CDR3 nucleotides: TGTGCCAGCAGTTACCGACAGCTCTATGGCTACACCTTC. Protein sequence: CASSYRQLYGYTF.

The V gene is TRBV6-5, the J gene TRBJ2-7, with D uncertain. The V end was cut by 8 bases, the J end by 0 bases, with 8 bases between. The CDR3 runs to 12 residues. Germline V gives CDR1 MNHEY, CDR2 SVGAGI. CDR3 coding DNA: TGTGCCAGCCACAGTAGCTCCTACGAGCAGTACTTC. It codes for CASHSSSYEQYF.

This chain links TRBV28 with TRBJ1-6, with 8 nucleotides matching TRBD1. V lost 6 bases and J lost 10; bases outside the gene matches: 11. The CDR3 length is 15 residues. Per germline, CDR1 MDHEN and CDR2 SYDVKM. CDR3 sequence (DNA): TGTGCCAGCAGGCAAACAGGGGGTTCGAGCTCACCCCTCCACTTT. Its translation is CASRQTGGSSSPLHF.

The J gene is TRBJ1-4, the V gene TRBV13, with D perhaps TRBD1 (5 bases). CDR3 length: 15 residues. The germline gives CDR1 PRHDT, CDR2 FYEKMQ (reference sequence). The V end was cut by 2 bases, the J end by 7 bases, with 14 bases between. CDR3 sequence reads: CASSLRGVSTEKLFF. The DNA of the CDR3 is TGTGCCAGCAGCTTACGAGGGGTCTCGACTGAAAAACTGTTTTTT.

V gene TRBV11-3 combines with J gene TRBJ2-1; 8 nucleotides line up with TRBD2. This CDR3 is 14 amino acids long. The germline gives CDR1 SGHNT, CDR2 YENEEA. Losses at the gene ends were 0 bases for V and 6 bases for J; bases not matched to a gene: 1. CDR3 coding DNA: TGTGCCAGCAGCTTAGATGGGACTAGCAATGAGCAGTTCTTC. This gives the protein CASSLDGTSNEQFF.

The chain employs TRBV12-5 and TRBJ1-1; the D gene is possibly TRBD1 (6 bases). The CDR3 covers 13 residues. Trimming shortened V by 7 bases and J by 4 bases, and 13 bases separated the two germline ends. The germline CDR1 and CDR2 sequences are LGHNT and FRNRAP. For the CDR3, the DNA is TGTGCTAGTGCTCTGGGGGGGCCCACTGAAGCTTTCTTT. This codes for CASALGGPTEAFF.

This clone was counted only a few times. The CDR3 coding sequence is TGTGCCAGCAGCCTAGGGGTCAGCCGGCAAGAGACCCAGTACTTC. Its protein product is CASSLGVSRQETQYF. The J gene is TRBJ2-5, the V gene TRBV14; TRBD1 is a possible D gene (5 bases). The CDR3 has 15 residues. The V gene lost 4 bases and the J gene lost 2 bases, with 14 bases spanning the gap. Germline CDR1 is SGHDN and CDR2 is FVKESK.

The genes are TRBV5-1 and TRBJ2-1; weak D call: TRBD2 (6 bases). The V gene's germline CDR1 is SGHRS and CDR2 YFSETQ. This CDR3 comprises 14 residues. Trimming removed 4 bases from V and 6 bases from J, with 14 bases in between. The CDR3 region has the DNA TGCGCCAGCAGCCGGGACTCCAGGCCCAATGAGCAGTTCTTC. Amino acids: CASSRDSRPNEQFF.

The V call is TRBV5-6, the J call TRBJ1-1; D call uncertain. Trimming pared 5 bases from V and 3 bases from J, leaving 5 bases between. CDR3 size: 11 residues. The germline V gene encodes CDR1 SGHDT and CDR2 YYEEEE. CDR3 sequence: CASSTYTEAFF. The CDR3 nucleotides are TGTGCCAGCAGTACGTACACTGAAGCTTTCTTT.

This chain links TRBV6-5 with TRBJ1-2, with 9 positions matching TRBD1. Germline V lookup: CDR1 MNHEY, CDR2 SVGAGI. The V and J ends lost 4 bases and 8 bases, in that order; junction bases with no gene match: 8. The CDR3 has 14 residues. CDR3 region: CASSLVTGTGGYTF. The CDR3 DNA reads as TGTGCCAGCAGTTTAGTTACCGGGACAGGGGGCTACACCTTC.

This clone has only a few counts. The genes are TRBV10-3 and TRBJ1-1; unclear D gene. This CDR3 contains 16 residues. Germline V CDR1 and CDR2: ENHRY, SYGVKD. V was clipped by 0 bases and J by 1 base, with 12 bases between them. The DNA of the CDR3 is TGTGCCATCAGTGAGTCACCCCGGATACGGAACACTGAAGCTTTCTTT. This translates into CAISESPRIRNTEAFF.

Regarding this clone: The same CDR3 also results from other DNA sequences found in this sample. This chain connects TRBV28 to TRBJ1-5, with D possibly matching TRBD1 (6 bases). This CDR3 has 15 residues. V was pared by 8 bases and J by 4 bases, with 18 bases between. Germline CDR1 and CDR2: MDHEN and SYDVKM. CDR3 protein: CASRLQGGGNQPQHF. CDR3 bases: TGTGCCAGCCGGCTGCAAGGGGGAGGTAATCAGCCCCAGCATTTT.